This TCR beta chain was retrieved from a study of cytomegalovirus exposure and HLA in healthy donors. About the study: Previous work identified roughly 120 million unique TCR beta sequences from approximately 190 million T cells. Study outcomes and limitations: Among TCR beta chains, those listed as cytomegalovirus-associated numbered around 160. Later work found that TCR association rates differed between HLA loci; DRB1 had the most and HLA-C the fewest. Using the classifier, cytomegalovirus status was reportedly diagnosed with high specificity and sensitivity.

The PCR was carried out with 60 Vbeta primers and 13 Jbeta primers. TCRdb's table, derived via immunoSEQ multiplex PCR, lists solely in-frame clones and lacks some. Of 85,000 to 100,000 clones in the sample, more than 60% were seen once. This CDR3 is 14 amino acids long. CDR1 SEHNR and CDR2 FQNEAQ come from the germline V gene (reference sequence). Trimming at V came to 3 bases and at J to 7 bases, leaving 2 bases not matched to a gene. A remark on this clone: No antigen is known for it.

The TCR originated in a man in his fifties or sixties in good health and CMV-seropositive. The sequencing input was PBMCs. The V gene is TRBV7-9, the J gene TRBJ1-4; 10 nucleotides match TRBD1. The CDR3 sequence is CASSLGQGTEKLFF. The DNA of the CDR3 is TGTGCCAGCAGCTTGGGACAGGGGACTGAAAAACTGTTTTTT.